These 25 T cell receptor beta chains were sequenced from one sample in a study of blood T cells in healthy people across ages. The second PCR ran about 6 to 12 cycles with a sample-barcoded 5' primer and J-beta primers. MiXCR, run by TCRdb on the 5' RACE reads, gives a single entry per CDR3 protein. The sample lists approximately 1,100,000 distinct CDR3 sequences, 40% to 50% occurring once. Sequenced material: blood. The source is a woman aged 60 to 75 in good health.

This clonotype was observed a single time. The V call is TRBV12-3 or TRBV12-4, the J call TRBJ2-2; no clear D. The CDR3 has 14 amino acids. V shed 2 bases and J shed 8 bases, with 12 bases lying between them. The CDR3 bases are TGTGCCAGCAGTTTAATTTCGGCGAGAGGGGAGCTGTTTTTT. Protein: CASSLISARGELFF.

The rearrangement links TRBV9 to TRBJ2-7; D remains unclear. V shed 1 base and J shed 7 bases, with 12 bases lying between them. Germline V lookup: CDR1 SGDLS, CDR2 YYNGEE. The length of the CDR3 is 13 residues. The CDR3 is CASSVLRATEQYF. The CDR3 nucleotides read TGTGCCAGCAGCGTACTCCGCGCCACTGAGCAGTACTTC. The whole variable domain, filled in from reference TRBV9 and TRBJ2-7, reads DSGVTQTPKHLITATGQRVTLRCSPRSGDLSVYWYQQSLDQGLQFLIQYYNGEERAKGNILERFSAQQFPDLHSELNLSSLELGDSALYFCASSVLRATEQYFGPGTRLTVT.

This chain uses TRBV5-5 with TRBJ2-7; either TRBD1 or TRBD2 may fit D (6 bases each). The V and J ends lost 4 bases and 7 bases respectively, with 21 bases between them. The CDR3 length is 15 residues. Germline values: CDR1 SGHKS, CDR2 YYEKEE (reference sequence). The CDR3 region is CASSPQGRTYNEQYF. The CDR3 nucleotides read TGTGCCAGCAGCCCTCAGGGGAGGACCTACAATGAGCAGTACTTC.

The chain joins TRBV28 to TRBJ2-1; TRBD1 aligns across 10 bases. V was clipped by 4 bases and J by 7 bases; unmatched bases: 7. The CDR3 has 15 amino acids. CDR1 and CDR2 (germline): MDHEN, SYDVKM. Written as DNA, the CDR3 is TGTGCCAGCAGTTCCCAGGACAGGGGGGGTAATGAGCAGTTCTTC. It is translated as CASSSQDRGGNEQFF. Full variable domain (missing parts from reference TRBV28 and TRBJ2-1): DVKVTQSSRYLVKRTGEKVFLECVQDMDHENMFWYRQDPGLGLRLIYFSYDVKMKEKGDIPEGYSVSREKKERFSLILESASTNQTSMYLCASSSQDRGGNEQFFGPGTRLTVL.

The rearrangement uses TRBV6-2 or TRBV6-3 and TRBJ2-5; 7 bases fit TRBD2. The CDR3 runs to 17 residues. Trimming cost V 5 bases and J 2 bases; bases outside gene matches: 14. The germline CDR1 and CDR2 sequences are MNHEY and SVGEGT. The CDR3 nucleotides are TGTGCCAGCAGTCCTCGATCCGGACTAGGGAATCAAGAGACCCAGTACTTC. Translated: CASSPRSGLGNQETQYF.

The chain recombines TRBV4-2 with TRBJ2-5; 11 positions match TRBD1. The J call may be wrong; the DNA end is better matched by TRBJ2-7. The length of the CDR3 is 16 residues. CDR1 and CDR2 (germline): LGHNA, YNFKEQ. Written as DNA, the CDR3 is TGTGCCAGCAGCCCGGCCGGGACAGGGGGTCAGTACGAGCAGTACTTC. This sequence encodes CASSPAGTGGQYEQYF.

To note about this clonotype: With a much larger clone just one base away, this may be a read error. Here the CDR3 DNA reads TGTGCCAGCAGTTACTCGAAGAGACAGGGGCCCACAGATACGCAGTATTTT. This translates into CASSYSKRQGPTDTQYF. The genes are TRBV6-5 and TRBJ2-3, with 8 nucleotides matching TRBD1. The CDR3 contains 17 residues. The V segment lost 0 bases and the J segment 2 bases; nucleotides outside the gene matches: 7. Germline CDR1 MNHEY, CDR2 SVGAGI.

This chain links TRBV9 with TRBJ2-6; D perhaps matches TRBD2 (6 bases). The germline V and J ends were trimmed by 3 bases and 1 base, with 20 bases remaining between them. Germline lookup yields CDR1 SGDLS and CDR2 YYNGEE. The CDR3 has 19 residues. Here the CDR3 reads CASSEPLGGGLSGANVLTF. The CDR3 DNA is TGTGCCAGCAGCGAACCCCTGGGAGGCGGGCTATCTGGGGCCAACGTCCTGACTTTC.

This clonotype showed up just a few times. The rearrangement links TRBV12-3 or TRBV12-4 to TRBJ2-6; possibly TRBD2 for D (6 bases). CDR3 length equals 18 residues. Trimming took off 3 bases at V and 0 bases at J, with 15 bases between the two ends. The CDR3 sequence: CASSFRSGLLSGANVLTF. The CDR3 DNA reads as TGTGCCAGCAGTTTCCGATCGGGACTGCTCTCTGGGGCCAACGTCCTGACTTTC.

On this clonotype: At one of its ends the junction is not consistent with the germline gene, which may arise from a read error. V is TRBV27 and J is TRBJ2-3; D gene uncertain. The germline CDR1 and CDR2 sequences are MNHEY and SMNVEV (reference sequence). The CDR3 has 17 residues. The CDR3 coding sequence is TGTGCCAACAGTCATCGGAACACTCCAACTAGCACAGATACGCAGTATTTT. It translates to CANSHRNTPTSTDTQYF.

The chain links TRBV3-1 to TRBJ2-4, with TRBD1 matching over 8 bases. The CDR3 is 17 residues long. Trimming took 1 base from V and 2 from J; bases not matched to a gene: 7. The germline V gene has CDR1 LGHDT and CDR2 YNNKEL (reference sequence). The CDR3 DNA reads as TGTGCCAGCAGCCAAGCGTGGACAGGGACTTCCAAAAACATTCAGTACTTC. It codes for CASSQAWTGTSKNIQYF. Variable domain in full (rest from reference TRBV3-1 and TRBJ2-4): DTAVSQTPKYLVTQMGNDKSIKCEQNLGHDTMYWYKQDSKKFLKIMFSYNNKELIINETVPNRFSPKSPDKAHLNLHINSLELGDSAVYFCASSQAWTGTSKNIQYFGAGTRLSVL.

CDR3 residues: CASTPDRVYGYTF. The CDR3 coding sequence is TGTGCCAGCACACCCGACAGGGTTTATGGCTACACCTTC. The V gene is TRBV6-5, the J gene TRBJ1-2; 7 bases match TRBD1. J gave up 5 bases and V 7 bases, and 7 bases lay outside the gene matches. This CDR3 is 13 amino acids long. Germline CDR1 MNHEY, CDR2 SVGAGI.

This chain links TRBV15 with TRBJ2-3, with TRBD1 as a possible D gene (6 bases). Germline-derived CDR1 and CDR2 are LNHNV and YYDKDF (reference sequence). V shed 5 bases and J shed 3 bases, with 15 bases lying between them. CDR3 size: 15 residues. The CDR3 region has the DNA TGTGCCACCAGCGCCCAGACAGGATTAACAGATACGCAGTATTTT. Protein product: CATSAQTGLTDTQYF.

The chain carries TRBV12-3 or TRBV12-4 and TRBJ1-2; D perhaps matches TRBD1 (5 bases). This CDR3 is built from 14 residues. Trimming took 3 bases from V and 8 from J, leaving 16 bases between them. In nucleotides, the CDR3 is TGTGCCAGCAGTTTTGGGGACGGAGCTCGGGGCTACACCTTC. It codes for CASSFGDGARGYTF.

This clonotype has more than one count but fewer than ten. The chain couples TRBV5-1 to TRBJ2-1; D uncertain. CDR1 and CDR2 (germline): SGHRS, YFSETQ. The CDR3 runs 15 residues. V was trimmed by 2 bases and J by 0 bases, leaving 9 bases between them. The CDR3 reads CASSLGQFSYNEQFF. CDR3 in DNA: TGCGCCAGCAGCTTAGGGCAGTTCTCCTACAATGAGCAGTTCTTC.

This clonotype was counted between two and nine times. The V call is TRBV7-9, the J call TRBJ2-3, with D uncertain. Germline V gives CDR1 SEHNR, CDR2 FQNEAQ (reference sequence). The CDR3 loop spans 12 amino acids. Trimming left V 5 bases short and J 6 bases short, with 9 bases between. The CDR3 here is CASSRDGDTQYF. CDR3 sequence (DNA): TGTGCCAGCAGCCGTGACGGGGATACGCAGTATTTT. The complete variable domain, with remaining parts taken from reference TRBV7-9 and TRBJ2-3, reads DTGVSQNPRHKITKRGQNVTFRCDPISEHNRLYWYRQTLGQGPEFLTYFQNEAQLEKSRLLSDRFSAERPKGSFSTLEIQRTEQGDSAMYLCASSRDGDTQYFGPGTRLTVL.

This CDR3 reads CASSTRNRIPYEQYF. DNA of the CDR3: TGTGCCAGCAGTACTCGTAACAGGATACCTTACGAGCAGTACTTC. The V call is TRBV27, the J call TRBJ2-7; D possibly corresponds to TRBD1 (5 bases). There are 15 residues in the CDR3. Between the trimmed V and J ends, which lost 5 bases and 4 bases, there was a span of 18 bases. Germline V CDR1 and CDR2: MNHEY, SMNVEV (reference sequence).

This clonotype was observed a few times. This chain uses TRBV11-2 with TRBJ2-7, with 7 positions matching TRBD1. The CDR3 extends over 11 amino acids. The trim removed 0 bases at V and 12 bases at J, leaving 2 bases unmatched. Germline CDR1 and CDR2: SGHAT and FQNNGV. CDR3 sequence: CASSLDRDRYF. In DNA form, the CDR3 reads TGTGCCAGCAGCTTAGATCGGGACAGGTACTTC. Looking up the rest from reference TRBV11-2 and TRBJ2-7 gives the full variable domain: EAGVAQSPRYKIIEKRQSVAFWCNPISGHATLYWYQQILGQGPKLLIQFQNNGVVDDSQLPKDRFSAERLKGVDSTLKIQPAKLEDSAVYLCASSLDRDRYFGPGTRLTVT.

This clonotype showed up just a few times. A clone one base away is much larger, so this may be a read error. The chain recombines TRBV24-1 with TRBJ2-5, with D tentatively TRBD1 or TRBD2 (5 bases each). Germline CDR1 and CDR2: KGHDR and SFDVKD. CDR3 length: 15 amino acids. CDR3 sequence: CATSDFGTAQEAQYF. CDR3 in DNA: TGTGCCACCAGTGATTTCGGGACCGCCCAAGAGGCCCAGTACTTC.

CDR3 protein: CASSSQRERTDTQYF. As DNA, the CDR3 is TGTGCCAGCAGCTCTCAGCGGGAACGCACAGATACGCAGTATTTT. J is TRBJ2-3 and V is TRBV5-4; 7 bases match TRBD2. The CDR3 sequence is 15 residues long. Germline V gene data show CDR1 as SGHNT and CDR2 as YYREEE (reference sequence). The trim removed 3 bases at V and 1 base at J, leaving 5 bases unmatched.

This clonotype was picked up a small number of times. The rearrangement links TRBV6-4 to TRBJ2-1; D is perhaps TRBD2 (5 bases). The V gene lost 4 bases and the J gene lost 10 bases, with 20 bases spanning the gap. CDR3 length: 15 amino acids. CDR1 is MRHNA and CDR2 is SNTAGT in the germline V gene. CDR3 amino acids: CASSAREGSTVEQFF. CDR3 nucleotides: TGTGCCAGCAGTGCCCGGGAAGGGTCAACAGTAGAGCAGTTCTTC.

The genes are TRBV27 and TRBJ2-5; TRBD2 matches at 9 bases. The J segment lost 5 bases and the V segment lost 5 bases, leaving 6 bases of the junction unmatched. Germline V gives CDR1 MNHEY, CDR2 SMNVEV (reference sequence). CDR3 length: 14 residues. The CDR3 region is CASSLASGVETQYF. The CDR3 bases are TGTGCCAGCAGTCTCGCTAGCGGGGTGGAGACCCAGTACTTC.

The chain recombines TRBV11-2 with TRBJ1-2; D is ambiguous. The CDR3 runs 15 residues. Trimming took off 1 base at V and 0 bases at J, with 9 bases between the two ends. The germline V gene has CDR1 SGHAT and CDR2 FQNNGV. The CDR3 bases are TGTGCCAGCAGCTTAGCGGGTAACCCTAACTATGGCTACACCTTC. Translation: CASSLAGNPNYGYTF.

This chain uses TRBV29-1 with TRBJ2-5, with TRBD2 identical over 10 bases. With 6 bases clipped from V and 11 bases from J, the junction kept 18 bases outside the gene matches. Germline CDR1 SQVTM, CDR2 ANQGSEA. The CDR3 contains 15 residues. The DNA of the CDR3 is TGCAGCGTCCTGGTCGGGACTAGCGTTTACAATGAGCAGTACTTC. It is translated as CSVLVGTSVYNEQYF.

As concerns this clonotype: Compared with germline, one end of the junction differs, possibly owing to a read error. The V gene is TRBV7-8, the J gene TRBJ2-7, with no clear D. The CDR3 extends over 16 amino acids. The germline CDR1 and CDR2 sequences are SGHVS and FQNEAQ. The CDR3 region is CASSSSRRPVYYEQYF. DNA for the CDR3: TGTGCCAGTAGCTCCAGTCGACGGCCGGTTTACTACGAGCAGTACTTC.